This T cell receptor beta chain derives from a study of tumor and adjacent non-tumor tissue in lung cancer (dated by TCRdb to between 2018 and 2020). About the investigation overall: The cohort included around twelve adenocarcinoma, 2 squamous cell carcinoma and 1 small cell lung cancer patients. Ages among the roughly 15 patients ranged from about 31 to 85 years, there were roughly ten men and 5 women, and disease was at TNM stage I to III. Sequencing produced 130 million or so productive TCRbeta reads in total, an average of about 4 million reads per sample. The study compared bulk TCRbeta repertoires between lung tumor tissue and matched distant non-tumor lung tissue from fewer than 18 lung cancer patients. Around 30 paired specimens, one tumor and one normal lung sample per patient, were profiled by TCRbeta CDR3 sequencing.

Broader findings and caveats from the paper: Significantly higher TCR diversity (inverse Simpson) was observed in tumor tissue than in normal lung tissue (roughly 390 vs 170, P = 0.0075, Mann-Whitney U test). Neither the sequencing platform nor unique molecular identifiers are named or mentioned anywhere in the methods. Younger patients had significantly higher TCR diversity, and higher tumor TCR diversity was associated with shorter overall and disease-free survival. A significantly larger cumulative share of the repertoire was made up by the top 100 clones in normal lung than in tumor tissue. Only around 14 patients were in the cohort, and the authors stated that larger samples and more detailed clinical data are needed. Peripheral blood was not sequenced, so blood TCRbeta repertoires in these lung cancer patients were not examined.

As for this clonotype: Which antigen it targets is not known. The missing conserved phenylalanine or tryptophan at the end of this CDR3 makes a read error likely.

From the germline V gene, CDR1 is MNHNS and CDR2 is SASEGT. A total of 11 residues make up the CDR3, ends included. Solely the CDR3 DNA is kept, with 33 bases framed from the first base. RNA was isolated from bulk, unsorted tissue, and RNA quality was assessed with a NanoDrop ND-1000 and an Agilent 2100. Newly diagnosed lung cancer patients without prior chemotherapy who had been admitted for thoracic surgery in China between August and November 2014 were enrolled as donors. Anyone who had undergone radiotherapy or chemotherapy before, or who had another cancer at the same time, was left out of the study. Surgical tissue pieces of 1-2 cm3 were preserved in RNAlater solution and stored at -80 °C until use. The library came from multiplex PCR. Sequenced using an Illumina HiSeq 2500. TCRbeta libraries were constructed through three rounds of nested PCR with primers (Table S4) according to protocols modified from ARM-PCR. Before sequencing, PCR products in the 200-500 bp range were cut out of the gel and cleaned up using the QIAquick gel extraction kit. In the source study's methods: Reads were cleaned with Trimmomatic, merged with FLASH into complete CDR3 sequences, and assigned to V(D)J germline segments with MiTCR. VDJtools was used to compute clonal diversity as the inverse Simpson's index. In-frame sequences lacking a premature stop codon were counted as productive reads. The raw public data were reprocessed by TCRdb itself: fastp quality trimming at Q25, MiXCR clonotype calling, in-frame beta chains only. Each entry merges the rows of one CDR3 protein and shows their most common DNA and genes. The V and J calls, along with clone size, are taken from TCRdb and not from the paper's own processing. This sample gives about 68,000 distinct CDR3 sequences in total; roughly three fifths of them show up just once. The ten most abundant clones make up 20% to 25% of the sample.

The V and J genes are TRBV6-1 and TRBJ2-3, with no reliable assignment of the D segment. The sequence was collected from a man aged 50-60 years with non-small cell lung cancer. Sequenced input: lung tumor tissue. The CDR3 protein sequence reads: CACSGTDTQYL. The sequence in DNA is TGTGCCTGCAGTGGCACAGATACGCAGTATCTT.